The 5 T cell receptor beta chains reported below all come from one sample, sequenced in a study of blood T cells in healthy people across ages. The authors ran a second PCR of 7 to 11 cycles using a sample-barcoded 5' primer and a J-beta primer mix. A single record per CDR3 protein comes from TCRdb applying MiXCR to the 5' RACE reads. The table records approximately 680,000 distinct CDR3 sequences, roughly 32% of them present only once. Sequences were obtained from blood. Receptors were obtained from a woman aged 80 or older in good health.

In this sample, this clonotype turned up many times. The V gene is TRBV29-1, the J gene TRBJ2-3; 8 bases align to TRBD2. The ends lost 2 bases at V and 0 bases at J; junction bases unmatched: 4. The germline V gene encodes CDR1 SQVTM and CDR2 ANQGSEA. The CDR3 totals 15 residues. This chain's CDR3 is CSVEKAGESTDTQYF. In nucleotides, the CDR3 is TGCAGCGTTGAAAAAGCGGGGGAAAGCACAGATACGCAGTATTTT.

Only a few counts were recorded for this clonotype. V usage is TRBV20-1 and J usage is TRBJ1-2; 7 bases fit TRBD1. With 3 bases clipped from V and 4 bases from J, the junction kept 14 bases outside the gene matches. Looked up from germline, CDR1 is DFQATT and CDR2 is SNEGSKA (reference sequence). This CDR3 is built from 16 residues. CDR3 sequence: CSASSTGTAIGYGYTF. The DNA for the CDR3 is TGCAGTGCTAGCTCCACCGGGACAGCCATCGGCTATGGCTACACCTTC.

This clonotype was seen ten or more times. V and J are TRBV20-1 and TRBJ2-7; D could derive from TRBD1 or TRBD2 (6 bases each). Germline V CDR1 and CDR2: DFQATT, SNEGSKA (reference sequence). The CDR3 runs 12 residues. Deletions cut 3 bases from V and 4 bases from J, with 10 bases between. The CDR3 DNA reads as TGCAGTGCTAGTACAGGGAGGTACGAGCAGTACTTC. Translated: CSASTGRYEQYF.

This clonotype was counted ten times or more. V usage is TRBV28 and J usage is TRBJ2-5, with D hard to call. V was shortened by 8 bases and J by 0 bases, with 10 bases between the two germline ends. The germline CDR1 and CDR2 sequences are MDHEN and SYDVKM. The CDR3 totals 13 residues. The CDR3 spells CASLREYQETQYF. The CDR3 bases are TGTGCCAGCCTTAGAGAGTACCAAGAGACCCAGTACTTC.

This clonotype occurred many times. The J gene is TRBJ2-7, the V gene TRBV29-1, with D tentatively TRBD1 (5 bases). The V and J ends lost 6 bases and 1 base respectively, with 13 bases between them. CDR3 length equals 13 residues. In germline, CDR1 is SQVTM, CDR2 ANQGSEA. This CDR3 is CSVWGRFSYEQYF. The CDR3 bases are TGCAGCGTATGGGGCAGGTTTTCCTACGAGCAGTACTTC.